One and the same sample provided the 8 T cell receptor beta chains below, sequenced in a study of blood T cell repertoires in COVID-19. Data came from immunoSEQ multiplex PCR; TCRdb stores just in-frame clones and leaves some out. This sample has 150,000 to 190,000 clones; over 75% occur once, and the top ten carry about 15%. The sequenced sample was peripheral blood. These receptors were taken from a woman between 35 and 50 years old with acute or convalescent COVID-19.

This clone is a singleton in its sample. The chain has TRBV20-1 and TRBJ2-7; no reliable D call. Trimming shortened V by 1 base and J by 5 bases, and 6 bases separated the two germline ends. This CDR3 region has 11 residues. Germline lookup yields CDR1 DFQATT and CDR2 SNEGSKA (reference sequence). This CDR3 is CSARVADEQYF. As DNA, the CDR3 is TGCAGTGCTAGAGTGGCAGACGAGCAGTACTTC.

This sequence joins TRBV4-1 and TRBJ2-7; D is possibly TRBD1 (6 bases). CDR3 length equals 15 residues. Germline V gene lookup returns CDR1 MGHRA and CDR2 YSYEKL. V was cut by 0 bases and J by 2 bases, with 11 bases left in between. In DNA form, the CDR3 reads TGCGCCAGCAGCCAAGAGAACAGGGTCCCCTACGAGCAGTACTTC. It specifies CASSQENRVPYEQYF.

This chain uses TRBV7-3 with TRBJ2-1; 10 bases map to TRBD2. CDR1 and CDR2 from the germline V gene are SGHTA and FQGTGA. The V and J ends lost 7 bases and 5 bases, in that order; junction bases with no gene match: 5. The CDR3 length is 14 residues. The CDR3 region is CASTSGGQNNEQFF. The CDR3 DNA sequence: TGTGCCAGCACTAGCGGGGGACAGAACAATGAGCAGTTCTTC.

This chain links TRBV15 with TRBJ2-7, with 12 bases that match TRBD2. CDR1 is LNHNV and CDR2 is YYDKDF in the germline V gene (reference sequence). With V trimmed by 11 bases and J by 5 bases, 10 bases remained unmatched. The CDR3 covers 14 residues. The CDR3 DNA sequence: TGTGCCTCTCGACTAGCGGGAGATAGGGACGAGCAGTACTTC. It yields the protein CASRLAGDRDEQYF.

The rearrangement joins TRBV29-1 to TRBJ2-2; D remains unclear. Germline V gene lookup returns CDR1 SQVTM and CDR2 ANQGSEA. CDR3 length: 10 amino acids. With 3 bases removed from V and 8 bases from J, the gap between germline ends came to 4 bases. The CDR3 nucleotides read TGCAGCGTTGAGCGGGGGGAGCTGTTTTTT. Residues: CSVERGELFF.

This clone has only one observation. The chain recombines TRBV24-1 with TRBJ2-1, with 7 bases identical to TRBD2. This CDR3 region has 16 residues. The germline gives CDR1 KGHDR, CDR2 SFDVKD. V lost 3 bases and J lost 2; bases outside the gene matches: 6. The chain's CDR3 is CATSDPEREPYNEQFF. The CDR3 region has the DNA TGTGCCACCAGTGATCCGGAGCGGGAACCCTACAATGAGCAGTTCTTC.

This chain links TRBV15 with TRBJ1-1; TRBD1 aligns across 10 bases. The junction had 6 bases not matched to a gene; V was cut back by 0 bases and J by 5 bases. Germline loops: CDR1 LNHNV, CDR2 YYDKDF (reference sequence). The length of the CDR3 is 16 residues. CDR3 nucleotides: TGTGCCACCAGCAGAGACCGGGACAGGGGTCGGACTGAAGCTTTCTTT. Its protein is CATSRDRDRGRTEAFF.

This clone was observed a few times. This rearrangement joins TRBV4-2 to TRBJ1-5; D is perhaps TRBD1 (6 bases). Trimming shortened V by 1 base and J by 7 bases, and 20 bases separated the two germline ends. Germline V gene sequence: CDR1 LGHNA, CDR2 YNFKEQ. The CDR3 extends over 17 amino acids. This chain's CDR3 is CASSQGVVSGDDQPQHF. The DNA for the CDR3 is TGTGCCAGCAGCCAAGGTGTCGTCTCAGGGGACGACCAGCCCCAGCATTTT.